The 27 T cell receptor beta chains in this list originate from one sample, sequenced in a study of graft-versus-host responses after intestinal transplantation. Assay used: immunoSEQ multiplex PCR; TCRdb lists only in-frame clones, some missing. The data hold tens of thousands of clones, with about 94% observed a single time. Their recognized antigens are unknown. Sequenced material: unstimulated CD8+ T cells sorted from spleen or lymph node cells, taken before intestinal transplant. The receptors stem from a human donor who received an intestinal transplant.

V is TRBV6-6 and J is TRBJ2-1, with 7 bases fitting TRBD1. Germline CDR1 MNHNY, CDR2 SVGAGI (reference sequence). Trimming cost V 8 bases and J 5 bases; bases outside gene matches: 6. The CDR3 contains 13 residues. The CDR3 spells CASQEGAHNEQFF. CDR3 bases: TGTGCCAGCCAAGAGGGGGCCCACAATGAGCAGTTCTTC.

The V gene is TRBV11-2, the J gene TRBJ2-1; 7 bases match TRBD1. This CDR3 has 15 residues. The V and J ends lost 4 bases and 8 bases, in that order; junction bases with no gene match: 11. CDR1 SGHAT and CDR2 FQNNGV come from the germline V gene. The CDR3 region has the DNA TGTGCCAGCAGCTCCACCTACAGGGGTGTCTATGAGCAGTTCTTC. It specifies CASSSTYRGVYEQFF. The full variable domain, completed using reference TRBV11-2 and TRBJ2-1, is EAGVAQSPRYKIIEKRQSVAFWCNPISGHATLYWYQQILGQGPKLLIQFQNNGVVDDSQLPKDRFSAERLKGVDSTLKIQPAKLEDSAVYLCASSSTYRGVYEQFFGPGTRLTVL.

The rearrangement uses TRBV5-1 and TRBJ2-7, with D perhaps matching TRBD1 (7 bases). Germline CDR1 is SGHRS and CDR2 is YFSETQ. The V and J ends lost 0 bases and 2 bases respectively, with 12 bases between them. The CDR3 runs 15 residues. CDR3 protein: CASSLAQGGTYEQYF. The CDR3, as DNA: TGCGCCAGCAGCTTGGCCCAGGGGGGAACCTACGAGCAGTACTTC. The whole variable domain, filled in from reference TRBV5-1 and TRBJ2-7, reads KAGVTQTPRYLIKTRGQQVTLSCSPISGHRSVSWYQQTPGQGLQFLFEYFSETQRNKGNFPGRFSGRQFSNSRSEMNVSTLELGDSALYLCASSLAQGGTYEQYFGPGTRLTVT.

The V call is TRBV27, the J call TRBJ2-7; possible D gene TRBD2, 6 bases. Looked up from germline, CDR1 is MNHEY and CDR2 is SMNVEV (reference sequence). The CDR3 is 13 amino acids. V dropped 3 bases and J dropped 4 bases, with 10 bases sitting between them. The CDR3, as DNA: TGTGCCAGCAGTTTGGGTCTAGCGTACGAGCAGTACTTC. Translating gives CASSLGLAYEQYF.

The CDR3 bases are TGTGCCAGCAGTTTTTTGGGGAGCAATCAGCCCCAGCATTTT. This sequence encodes CASSFLGSNQPQHF. The genes are TRBV27 and TRBJ1-5; D not certain. The CDR3 contains 14 residues. Per germline, CDR1 MNHEY and CDR2 SMNVEV (reference sequence). V was shortened by 3 bases and J by 1 base, with 7 bases between the two germline ends.

The chain combines TRBV27 with TRBJ2-7; the match to TRBD2 covers 13 bases. Germline CDR1 is MNHEY and CDR2 is SMNVEV (reference sequence). J was trimmed by 0 bases and V by 6 bases; bases with no gene match: 8. The CDR3 sequence is 17 residues long. The CDR3 DNA sequence: TGTGCCAGCAGCTTCGGGACTAGCGGGACCCTCTCCTACGAGCAGTACTTC. Protein: CASSFGTSGTLSYEQYF.

This sequence joins TRBV6-9 and TRBJ1-5, with unresolved D. This CDR3 has 14 residues. With 5 bases removed from V and 6 bases from J, the gap between germline ends came to 14 bases. The germline gives CDR1 MNHGY, CDR2 SVAAGI. Here the CDR3 DNA reads TGTGCCAGCAGTGTATCGGGATCCAGTCAGCCCCAGCATTTT. It yields the protein CASSVSGSSQPQHF.

The chain links TRBV9 to TRBJ1-4; D might be TRBD1 (6 bases). Germline V gene sequence: CDR1 SGDLS, CDR2 YYNGEE. The CDR3 is made up of 16 amino acids. Trimming left V 4 bases short and J 0 bases short, with 13 bases between. The CDR3 region has the DNA TGTGCCAGCAGCCATGACAGGATTTCAACTAATGAAAAACTGTTTTTT. This gives the protein CASSHDRISTNEKLFF.

The chain is built from TRBV7-9 and TRBJ1-2; 8 bases are a match to TRBD1. The CDR3 contains 14 residues. The V segment lost 7 bases and the J segment 5 bases; nucleotides outside the gene matches: 9. From germline, CDR1 is SEHNR and CDR2 FQNEAQ (reference sequence). This CDR3 is CASTNMQGAYGYTF. Written as DNA, the CDR3 is TGTGCCAGCACAAACATGCAGGGGGCATATGGCTACACCTTC.

The chain couples TRBV27 to TRBJ2-3, with 8 bases aligning to TRBD2. V lost 3 bases, J lost 1 base, and 0 bases stayed unmatched. Germline V lookup: CDR1 MNHEY, CDR2 SMNVEV (reference sequence). The CDR3 has 14 amino acids. CDR3 region: CASSLTSGTDTQYF. DNA of the CDR3: TGTGCCAGCAGTTTGACTAGCGGCACAGATACGCAGTATTTT.

This chain uses TRBV7-6 with TRBJ2-7, with D perhaps given as TRBD1 or TRBD2 (5 bases each). From germline, CDR1 is SGHVS and CDR2 FNYEAQ. Trimming stripped 5 bases from V and 5 bases from J, with 16 bases between. The CDR3 sequence is 14 residues long. Written as DNA, the CDR3 is TGTGCCAGCAGCCCGTTCTCGGGGACCGACGAGCAGTACTTC. Its translation: CASSPFSGTDEQYF. The variable domain in full, with the rest retrieved from reference TRBV7-6 and TRBJ2-7, is GAGVSQSPRYKVTKRGQDVALRCDPISGHVSLYWYRQALGQGPEFLTYFNYEAQQDKSGLPNDRFSAERPEGSISTLTIQRTEQRDSAMYRCASSPFSGTDEQYFGPGTRLTVT.

The chain uses TRBV11-2 and TRBJ2-1, with TRBD1 as a possible D gene (6 bases). Germline CDR1 and CDR2: SGHAT and FQNNGV. CDR3 size: 14 residues. The V gene lost 10 bases and the J gene lost 1 base, with 14 bases spanning the gap. CDR3 DNA sequence: TGTGCCATTGGGGACACCCTTTCCTACAATGAGCAGTTCTTC. Translating it yields CAIGDTLSYNEQFF.

This chain joins TRBV11-2 and TRBJ2-1, with 13 bases identical to TRBD2. The CDR3 consists of 15 residues. From germline, CDR1 is SGHAT and CDR2 FQNNGV. With V trimmed by 3 bases and J by 5 bases, 1 base remained unmatched. CDR3 protein: CASSFGLAGDNEQFF. The CDR3 bases are TGTGCCAGCAGCTTTGGACTAGCGGGGGACAATGAGCAGTTCTTC.

This clone was seen just once. The V and J genes are TRBV2 and TRBJ2-3; TRBD2 agrees at 7 bases. After removal of 10 bases from V and 3 bases from J, the junction contained 10 bases not matched to a gene. The CDR3 spans 14 residues. Looked up from germline, CDR1 is SNHLY and CDR2 is FYNNEI. The CDR3 reads CATLTQRGTDTQYF. The CDR3, as DNA: TGTGCCACCCTCACCCAGCGGGGTACAGATACGCAGTATTTT.

V and J are TRBV28 and TRBJ1-4, with D possibly being TRBD1 (5 bases). The germline V and J ends were trimmed by 3 bases and 0 bases, with 8 bases remaining between them. Germline V CDR1 and CDR2: MDHEN, SYDVKM. The CDR3 runs 15 residues. The CDR3 loop is CASSLGDTTNEKLFF. The CDR3 DNA reads TGTGCCAGCAGTTTGGGGGATACAACTAATGAAAAACTGTTTTTT.

V and J are TRBV10-3 and TRBJ1-1; D is uncertain. This CDR3 is built from 12 residues. Germline values: CDR1 ENHRY, CDR2 SYGVKD. V gave up 4 bases and J gave up 1 base, with 4 bases separating them. The CDR3 loop is CAISVGNTEAFF. In nucleotides, the CDR3 is TGTGCCATCAGTGTTGGGAACACTGAAGCTTTCTTT.

The rearrangement uses TRBV27 and TRBJ2-7, with a possible D match to TRBD2 (7 bases). Deletions cut 4 bases from V and 5 bases from J, with 12 bases between. CDR1 is MNHEY and CDR2 is SMNVEV in the germline V gene (reference sequence). CDR3 length: 13 residues. CDR3 region: CASSSGGGHEQYF. The CDR3 DNA reads as TGTGCCAGCAGTTCAGGCGGGGGCCACGAGCAGTACTTC.

The chain links TRBV5-1 to TRBJ2-5; 10 bases map to TRBD1. CDR3 length: 17 amino acids. CDR1 is SGHRS and CDR2 is YFSETQ in the germline V gene. With V trimmed by 5 bases and J by 3 bases, 13 bases remained unmatched. The CDR3 sequence: CASSLFPGQGNEETQYF. The CDR3 DNA is TGCGCCAGCAGTTTATTCCCGGGACAGGGGAACGAAGAGACCCAGTACTTC.

J is TRBJ1-2 and V is TRBV7-9; 10 nucleotides match TRBD1. Germline CDR1 and CDR2: SEHNR and FQNEAQ (reference sequence). This CDR3 contains 17 residues. V was clipped by 5 bases and J by 4 bases; unmatched bases: 13. CDR3 residues: CASSLDRGDFRGYGYTF. The CDR3 nucleotides are TGTGCCAGCAGCCTGGACAGGGGGGACTTTAGAGGCTATGGCTACACCTTC.

The chain links TRBV10-3 to TRBJ2-7, with TRBD2 as a possible D gene (5 bases). CDR3 length: 14 residues. CDR1 and CDR2 (germline): ENHRY, SYGVKD. V was trimmed by 4 bases and J by 0 bases, leaving 10 bases between them. For the CDR3, the DNA is TGTGCCATCAGTGGGCTAGCTAGCTCCTACGAGCAGTACTTC. Translated: CAISGLASSYEQYF.

The genes are TRBV29-1 and TRBJ2-1; 8 nucleotides align to TRBD1. J was trimmed by 9 bases and V by 8 bases; bases with no gene match: 9. This CDR3 is 12 amino acids long. Germline lookup yields CDR1 SQVTM and CDR2 ANQGSEA. This CDR3 is CSIGQGLGEQFF. The CDR3 bases are TGCAGCATAGGACAGGGACTGGGTGAGCAGTTCTTC.

The chain employs TRBV10-3 and TRBJ2-1; D unresolved. Looked up from germline, CDR1 is ENHRY and CDR2 is SYGVKD. CDR3 length: 14 amino acids. V was trimmed by 2 bases and J by 9 bases, leaving 14 bases between them. The CDR3 DNA follows: TGTGCCATCAGTGAGCCCCAGTCGTGGGGTGAGCAGTTCTTC. Amino acid sequence: CAISEPQSWGEQFF.

The rearrangement joins TRBV29-1 to TRBJ2-7; 8 bases map to TRBD2. The V gene's germline CDR1 is SQVTM and CDR2 ANQGSEA. The CDR3 covers 14 residues. The V and J ends lost 5 bases and 2 bases, in that order; junction bases with no gene match: 8. CDR3 amino acids: CSVYERETPYEQYF. Here the CDR3 DNA reads TGCAGCGTTTACGAGCGGGAGACCCCCTACGAGCAGTACTTC.

J is TRBJ2-1 and V is TRBV5-4; 7 bases are shared with TRBD2. Germline V gene lookup returns CDR1 SGHNT and CDR2 YYREEE (reference sequence). J lost 3 bases, V lost 0 bases, and 3 bases had no gene match. The CDR3 is 15 residues long. Here the CDR3 reads CASSLGDYYYNEQFF. CDR3 nucleotides: TGTGCCAGCAGCTTGGGGGACTACTACTACAATGAGCAGTTCTTC.

The chain has TRBV27 and TRBJ2-7; weak D call: TRBD1 (5 bases). Germline loops: CDR1 MNHEY, CDR2 SMNVEV (reference sequence). The germline V and J ends were trimmed by 2 bases and 2 bases, with 7 bases remaining between them. This CDR3 is 13 amino acids long. The CDR3 is CASSLQGTYEQYF. The CDR3 DNA reads as TGTGCCAGCAGTTTACAGGGAACCTACGAGCAGTACTTC.

This clone has just one count. The chain joins TRBV28 to TRBJ1-5; TRBD1 agrees at 12 bases. CDR1 MDHEN and CDR2 SYDVKM come from the germline V gene. The CDR3 loop spans 16 amino acids. The V and J ends lost 11 bases and 6 bases, in that order; junction bases with no gene match: 14. CDR3 region: CAASGPGTGGVQPQHF. The CDR3 coding sequence is TGTGCCGCTTCGGGACCCGGGACAGGGGGCGTTCAGCCCCAGCATTTT.

The chain combines TRBV6-1 with TRBJ2-7, with 8 positions matching TRBD1. Germline CDR1 and CDR2: MNHNS and SASEGT. This CDR3 has 15 residues. Trimming cost V 7 bases and J 2 bases; bases outside gene matches: 10. The CDR3, as DNA: TGTGCCAGCAAAGCCTACCGGACAGGGCCCTACGAGCAGTACTTC. Translated: CASKAYRTGPYEQYF.